The 18 T cell receptor beta chains below all came from one sample that was sequenced in a study of shared clonotypes between healthy human individuals. The method was immunoSEQ multiplex PCR; TCRdb's version includes in-frame clones alone and lacks a portion of them. The sample includes about 2 million clones, roughly 96% of them seen just once. Sample: naive CD4+ T cells sorted from blood. Described subset: CD45RA+ positively selected. The source is a young man in good health.

Of note for this clone: The sample contains more than one DNA sequence encoding this CDR3. This CDR3 is CASSYAGRSTEAFF. The CDR3, as DNA: TGTGCCAGCAGTTACGCAGGGAGGAGCACTGAAGCTTTCTTT. The V call is TRBV6-5, the J call TRBJ1-1; possibly TRBD1 for D (5 bases). This CDR3 region has 14 residues. Germline CDR1 MNHEY, CDR2 SVGAGI. The V end was cut by 2 bases, the J end by 4 bases, with 11 bases between.

This chain uses TRBV11-2 with TRBJ1-6, with D possibly being TRBD1 (5 bases). CDR1 and CDR2 from the germline V gene are SGHAT and FQNNGV. The CDR3 is 15 amino acids. V lost 5 bases and J lost 0, with 8 bases in between. DNA for the CDR3: TGTGCCAGCAGCGCAGGGAGCTCCTATAATTCACCCCTCCACTTT. It yields the protein CASSAGSSYNSPLHF.

The chain recombines TRBV7-2 with TRBJ1-4; weak D call: TRBD1 (6 bases). V gave up 0 bases and J gave up 6 bases, with 11 bases separating them. The CDR3 runs to 15 residues. Germline V gene data show CDR1 as SGHTA and CDR2 as FQGNSA. CDR3 in amino acids: CASSLARRGYEKLFF. The CDR3 DNA follows: TGTGCCAGCAGCTTAGCGCGCAGGGGCTATGAAAAACTGTTTTTT.

This sequence joins TRBV30 and TRBJ1-6; D not resolved. CDR3 size: 15 residues. V was shortened by 4 bases and J by 5 bases, with 15 bases between the two germline ends. Germline V gene data show CDR1 as GTSNPN and CDR2 as SVGIG (reference sequence). CDR3 residues: CAWTWTGSDNSPLHF. DNA of the CDR3: TGTGCCTGGACCTGGACTGGGTCTGATAATTCACCCCTCCACTTT. Full variable domain (outside the CDR3, taken from reference TRBV30 and TRBJ1-6): SQTIHQWPATLVQPVGSPLSLECTVEGTSNPNLYWYRQAAGRGLQLLFYSVGIGQISSEVPQNLSASRPQDRQFILSSKKLLLSDSGFYLCAWTWTGSDNSPLHFGNGTRLTVT.

The V gene is TRBV4-1, the J gene TRBJ1-3; 7 bases agree with TRBD1. The CDR3 is 18 amino acids. The V gene's germline CDR1 is MGHRA and CDR2 YSYEKL. With 1 base clipped from V and 0 bases from J, the junction kept 9 bases outside the gene matches. CDR3 loop: CASSQGTMTGSSGNTIYF. In DNA, the CDR3 is TGCGCCAGCAGCCAAGGGACCATGACAGGGTCCTCTGGAAACACCATATATTTT.

The V gene is TRBV21-1, the J gene TRBJ1-1; TRBD1 is taken as the D call from the table, unchecked against the DNA. TRBV21-1 is noted as a pseudogene. The CDR3 runs 15 residues. CDR3 in DNA: TGTGCCAGCAGCGTACGGGACAGGGGTCGCCCTGAAGCTTTCTTT. Encoded protein: CASSVRDRGRPEAFF.

V and J are TRBV6-5 and TRBJ2-2, with D perhaps matching TRBD2 (5 bases). V gave up 5 bases and J gave up 4 bases, with 8 bases separating them. The CDR3 loop spans 13 amino acids. Looked up from germline, CDR1 is MNHEY and CDR2 is SVGAGI. This CDR3 reads CASSPEGTGELFF. DNA of the CDR3: TGTGCCAGCAGTCCTGAGGGCACCGGGGAGCTGTTTTTT.

The genes are TRBV7-9 and TRBJ2-5, with TRBD2 identical over 7 bases. Trimming at V came to 2 bases and at J to 2 bases, leaving 5 bases not matched to a gene. This CDR3 is built from 15 residues. Germline CDR1 is SEHNR and CDR2 is FQNEAQ (reference sequence). Written as DNA, the CDR3 is TGTGCCAGCAGCTTACAGGCGGGGGTACAAGAGACCCAGTACTTC. Amino acids: CASSLQAGVQETQYF.

DNA of the CDR3: TGTGCCAGCAGTGACCCGACAGGGGGCGGCTATGGCTACACCTTC. Translating it yields CASSDPTGGGYGYTF. V usage is TRBV6-1 and J usage is TRBJ1-2, with 10 bases lining up with TRBD1. The CDR3 totals 15 residues. J was trimmed by 4 bases and V by 3 bases; bases with no gene match: 5. Germline CDR1 is MNHNS and CDR2 is SASEGT.

J is TRBJ1-2 and V is TRBV10-3; TRBD1 is a possible D gene (5 bases). Germline V gene data show CDR1 as ENHRY and CDR2 as SYGVKD. The CDR3 totals 14 residues. Trimming took 2 bases from V and 8 from J, leaving 15 bases between them. The CDR3 nucleotides read TGTGCCATCAGTGAGGCAGGGTCAAGGGGAGGCTACACCTTC. Protein: CAISEAGSRGGYTF.

The chain has TRBV19 and TRBJ1-6; TRBD1 matches 7 bases. Germline V gives CDR1 LNHDA, CDR2 SQIVND (reference sequence). The CDR3 spans 14 residues. J was trimmed by 6 bases and V by 9 bases; bases with no gene match: 8. This CDR3 reads CASRTGTANSPLHF. CDR3 DNA: TGTGCCAGCCGAACCGGGACAGCTAATTCACCCCTCCACTTT.

This clone was recorded once. This CDR3 is also generated by other DNA sequences in the sample. The chain carries TRBV9 and TRBJ1-6, with TRBD1 as a possible D gene (6 bases). The CDR3 length is 16 residues. V lost 0 bases to trimming and J lost 4 bases, with 11 bases between them. The V gene's germline CDR1 is SGDLS and CDR2 YYNGEE. CDR3 loop: CASSVAGQGYNSPLHF. As DNA, the CDR3 is TGTGCCAGCAGCGTAGCTGGGCAGGGGTATAATTCACCCCTCCACTTT.

The chain joins TRBV28 to TRBJ1-6; D might be TRBD1 (6 bases). Trimming took 3 bases from V and 7 from J, leaving 19 bases between them. The length of the CDR3 is 17 residues. Germline V gives CDR1 MDHEN, CDR2 SYDVKM. The CDR3 protein is CASSFYFRQVTNSPLHF. The CDR3 nucleotides read TGTGCCAGCAGTTTCTACTTCCGACAGGTCACAAATTCACCCCTCCACTTT.

The rearrangement links TRBV27 to TRBJ1-2; D possibly corresponds to TRBD1 (5 bases). This CDR3 spans 15 amino acids. CDR1 and CDR2 from the germline V gene are MNHEY and SMNVEV (reference sequence). The ends were cut back, 0 bases at V and 2 bases at J, with 10 bases in the middle. The CDR3 nucleotides read TGTGCCAGCAGTTTATCGGTAGGGGTGAACTATGGCTACACCTTC. Translated: CASSLSVGVNYGYTF.

Written as DNA, the CDR3 is TGCGCCAGCAGCTTGGGGGTAGGGTCTCCCTCTGGGGCCAACGTCCTGACTTTC. This gives the protein CASSLGVGSPSGANVLTF. This chain joins TRBV5-1 and TRBJ2-6; D remains unclear. From germline, CDR1 is SGHRS and CDR2 YFSETQ. Trimming removed 0 bases from V and 0 bases from J, with 13 bases in between. CDR3 size: 18 residues.

Note on this clone: Different DNA sequences within this sample yield the same CDR3. This chain links TRBV5-1 with TRBJ1-6, with 7 bases aligning to TRBD1. Germline loops: CDR1 SGHRS, CDR2 YFSETQ. This CDR3 is built from 15 residues. Trimming at V came to 0 bases and at J to 7 bases, leaving 4 bases not matched to a gene. CDR3 in amino acids: CASSLEGTANSPLHF. In nucleotides, the CDR3 is TGCGCCAGCAGCTTGGAAGGGACAGCAAATTCACCCCTCCACTTT. The full variable domain, rest sourced from reference TRBV5-1 and TRBJ1-6, is KAGVTQTPRYLIKTRGQQVTLSCSPISGHRSVSWYQQTPGQGLQFLFEYFSETQRNKGNFPGRFSGRQFSNSRSEMNVSTLELGDSALYLCASSLEGTANSPLHFGNGTRLTVT.

V usage is TRBV6-6 and J usage is TRBJ1-4, with no clear D. Trimming took off 7 bases at V and 3 bases at J, with 9 bases between the two ends. The CDR3 consists of 13 residues. Germline V CDR1 and CDR2: MNHNY, SVGAGI (reference sequence). This chain's CDR3 is CASKAQSNEKLFF. The CDR3 DNA reads as TGTGCCAGCAAGGCGCAGTCTAATGAAAAACTGTTTTTT.

The chain combines TRBV5-1 with TRBJ2-7, with TRBD2 matching over 9 bases. Germline-derived CDR1 and CDR2 are SGHRS and YFSETQ. Germline trimming cut 4 bases from V and 2 bases from J; bases unmatched to any gene: 10. The CDR3 spans 16 residues. In nucleotides, the CDR3 is TGCGCCAGCAGCCTTACTTCAAGCGGGAGGCCCTACGAGCAGTACTTC. It codes for CASSLTSSGRPYEQYF.